This TCR beta chain was captured in a study of sequential checkpoint blockade in melanoma. Assay used: immunoSEQ multiplex PCR; TCRdb lists only in-frame clones, some missing. Found here are about 6,800 clones, 28% of them singletons; the top ten hold approximately 23%. V gave up 8 bases and J gave up 7 bases, with 14 bases separating them. Germline assignment: CDR1 MNHGY and CDR2 SAAAGT. This CDR3 has 13 residues. This clone occurred a few times. Sample treatment: randomized to nivolumab then ipilimumab (arm A) or the reverse (arm B). The source is a human donor with melanoma. The V call is TRBV6-8, the J call TRBJ2-2; tentative D call: TRBD1 (6 bases). The sequencing used tumor tissue (inferred from file names), collected from a patient given nivolumab and ipilimumab in sequence. The CDR3 DNA reads TGTGCCAGCGGGGCAGGGGAATTCGGGGAGCTGTTTTTT. It is translated as CASGAGEFGELFF.